Listed below are T cell receptor beta chains from one sample, sequenced in a study of cytomegalovirus exposure and HLA in healthy donors. The data were produced by immunoSEQ multiplex PCR, yet TCRdb's version contains in-frame clones alone and is incomplete. The sample shows about 160,000 clones, about four fifths of them seen only once. Sequences were obtained from PBMCs. The receptors were gathered from a man aged 30 to 45 in good health and CMV-seronegative. Each CDR3 is given with its conserved first and last residue. Fields, in order: J gene, D gene, V gene, clone size, CDR3 protein, CDR3 DNA. A D gene is named only where the DNA matches it firmly. For some rows the clone size is stated as once, few or many, or as a class when expanded; others skip it.

J gene: TRBJ1-1
D gene: TRBD1
V gene: TRBV11-2
clone size: .
CDR3 protein: CASSLAGGRLEAFF
CDR3 DNA: TGTGCCAGCAGCTTAGCAGGGGGCAGGTTGGAAGCTTTCTTT

J gene: TRBJ2-7
D gene: TRBD2
V gene: TRBV11-1
clone size: .
CDR3 protein: CASSARTSGGSYEQYF
CDR3 DNA: TGTGCCAGCAGCGCCAGGACTAGCGGGGGCTCCTACGAGCAGTACTTC

J gene: TRBJ2-2
D gene: .
V gene: TRBV18
clone size: .
CDR3 protein: CASSPPLGRTRELFF
CDR3 DNA: TGTGCCAGCTCACCACCTCTGGGGCGTACGAGGGAGCTGTTTTTT

J gene: TRBJ1-1
D gene: .
V gene: TRBV30
clone size: .
CDR3 protein: CAWSIIPDTEAFF
CDR3 DNA: TGTGCCTGGAGCATTATCCCGGACACTGAAGCTTTCTTT

J gene: TRBJ2-5
D gene: TRBD1
V gene: TRBV28
clone size: few
CDR3 protein: CASSLTGTETQYF
CDR3 DNA: TGTGCCAGCAGCCTGACAGGGACAGAGACCCAGTACTTC

J gene: TRBJ2-1
D gene: .
V gene: TRBV7-6
clone size: .
CDR3 protein: CASSSHRYNEQFF
CDR3 DNA: TGTGCCAGCAGCTCCCACAGGTACAATGAGCAGTTCTTC

J gene: TRBJ2-3
D gene: TRBD2
V gene: TRBV14
clone size: .
CDR3 protein: CASSQYGGGASETDTQYF
CDR3 DNA: TGTGCCAGCAGCCAATACGGCGGGGGGGCCTCCGAGACAGATACGCAGTATTTT

J gene: TRBJ1-6
D gene: TRBD1
V gene: TRBV7-9
clone size: .
CDR3 protein: CASTDGQGNSPLHF
CDR3 DNA: TGTGCCAGCACCGATGGACAGGGGAATTCACCCCTCCACTTT

J gene: TRBJ2-2
D gene: TRBD1
V gene: TRBV18
clone size: .
CDR3 protein: CASSRTPLQGVAGELFF
CDR3 DNA: TGTGCCAGCTCACGAACCCCGTTACAGGGGGTCGCCGGGGAGCTGTTTTTT

J gene: TRBJ2-5
D gene: .
V gene: TRBV5-4
clone size: .
CDR3 protein: CASSFQFQETQYF
CDR3 DNA: TGTGCCAGCAGCTTCCAGTTCCAAGAGACCCAGTACTTC

J gene: TRBJ2-7
D gene: TRBD1
V gene: TRBV18
clone size: .
CDR3 protein: CASSLGQDYEQYF
CDR3 DNA: TGTGCCAGCTCACTGGGACAGGACTACGAGCAGTACTTC

J gene: TRBJ1-3
D gene: .
V gene: TRBV28
clone size: .
CDR3 protein: CASSLKGNTIYF
CDR3 DNA: TGTGCCAGCAGTCTTAAAGGAAACACCATATATTTT

J gene: TRBJ2-7
D gene: .
V gene: TRBV21-1
clone size: few
CDR3 protein: CASAQQLESYEQYF
CDR3 DNA: TGTGCCAGCGCCCAGCAGCTAGAGTCCTACGAGCAGTACTTC

J gene: TRBJ1-2
D gene: TRBD1
V gene: TRBV18
clone size: .
CDR3 protein: CASSSQQGASDGYTF
CDR3 DNA: TGTGCCAGCTCATCGCAACAGGGGGCATCCGATGGCTACACCTTC

J gene: TRBJ2-7
D gene: TRBD2
V gene: TRBV11-2
clone size: .
CDR3 protein: CASSLAQRENEQYF
CDR3 DNA: TGTGCCAGCAGCTTAGCCCAGCGGGAGAACGAGCAGTACTTC

J gene: TRBJ2-7
D gene: TRBD2
V gene: TRBV4-1
clone size: many
CDR3 protein: CASSQAPGLAVRSYEQYF
CDR3 DNA: TGCGCCAGCAGCCAAGCTCCGGGACTAGCGGTCCGCTCCTACGAGCAGTACTTC

J gene: TRBJ1-5
D gene: .
V gene: TRBV6-5
clone size: .
CDR3 protein: CASSRGQNQPQHF
CDR3 DNA: TGTGCCAGCAGTAGGGGACAAAATCAGCCCCAGCATTTT

J gene: TRBJ2-4
D gene: TRBD1
V gene: TRBV11-3
clone size: .
CDR3 protein: CASSAGQGAYIQYF
CDR3 DNA: TGTGCCAGCAGCGCGGGACAGGGAGCGTACATTCAGTACTTC

J gene: TRBJ1-1
D gene: .
V gene: TRBV5-1
clone size: .
CDR3 protein: CASSLGPSTGGGTEAFF
CDR3 DNA: TGCGCCAGCAGCTTGGGTCCGTCGACAGGCGGTGGCACTGAAGCTTTCTTT

J gene: TRBJ2-3
D gene: TRBD2
V gene: TRBV6-6
clone size: once
CDR3 protein: CASRVIGTSGGDTQYF
CDR3 DNA: TGTGCCAGCAGGGTCATCGGGACTAGCGGGGGGGATACGCAGTATTTT

J gene: TRBJ2-5
D gene: .
V gene: TRBV11-1
clone size: .
CDR3 protein: CASSLGLSQETQYF
CDR3 DNA: TGTGCCAGCAGCTTAGGACTTAGCCAAGAGACCCAGTACTTC

J gene: TRBJ2-2
D gene: TRBD1
V gene: TRBV10-3
clone size: once
CDR3 protein: CAISKQGATGELFF
CDR3 DNA: TGTGCCATCAGTAAACAGGGGGCCACCGGGGAGCTGTTTTTT

J gene: TRBJ2-3
D gene: TRBD1
V gene: TRBV7-6
clone size: .
CDR3 protein: CASSVGQGPDTQYF
CDR3 DNA: TGTGCCAGCAGCGTCGGACAGGGGCCGGATACGCAGTATTTT

J gene: TRBJ2-3
D gene: TRBD2
V gene: TRBV5-8
clone size: .
CDR3 protein: CASSVGLAGATDTQYF
CDR3 DNA: TGTGCCAGCAGCGTCGGACTAGCGGGTGCCACAGATACGCAGTATTTT

J gene: TRBJ2-3
D gene: .
V gene: TRBV9
clone size: once
CDR3 protein: CASGREGLIPDTQYF
CDR3 DNA: TGTGCCAGCGGGAGAGAGGGCCTAATCCCAGATACGCAGTATTTT

J gene: TRBJ1-3
D gene: .
V gene: TRBV10-3
clone size: .
CDR3 protein: CATSLQVPGNTIYF
CDR3 DNA: TGTGCCACCTCCTTGCAGGTCCCAGGAAACACCATATATTTT

J gene: TRBJ1-2
D gene: .
V gene: TRBV5-5
clone size: .
CDR3 protein: CASSPGTLNYGYTF
CDR3 DNA: TGTGCCAGCAGCCCAGGGACTCTCAACTATGGCTACACCTTC

J gene: TRBJ1-5
D gene: .
V gene: TRBV5-8
clone size: .
CDR3 protein: CASSLVGTMGNQPQHF
CDR3 DNA: TGTGCCAGCAGCTTGGTGGGGACAATGGGCAATCAGCCCCAGCATTTT

J gene: TRBJ1-6
D gene: .
V gene: TRBV30
clone size: .
CDR3 protein: CAWSADVGVNSPLHF
CDR3 DNA: TGTGCCTGGAGTGCCGACGTAGGAGTGAATTCACCCCTCCACTTT

J gene: TRBJ1-1
D gene: .
V gene: TRBV30
clone size: .
CDR3 protein: CAWSVKPRIEAFF
CDR3 DNA: TGTGCCTGGAGTGTCAAGCCCCGTATTGAAGCTTTCTTT

J gene: TRBJ2-2
D gene: TRBD1
V gene: TRBV5-4
clone size: .
CDR3 protein: CASSPGQGNTGELFF
CDR3 DNA: TGTGCCAGCAGCCCGGGACAGGGCAACACCGGGGAGCTGTTTTTT

J gene: TRBJ2-7
D gene: TRBD1
V gene: TRBV11-2
clone size: .
CDR3 protein: CASSTGVGAFYEQYF
CDR3 DNA: TGTGCCAGCAGCACAGGGGTCGGGGCTTTCTACGAGCAGTACTTC

J gene: TRBJ2-1
D gene: TRBD1
V gene: TRBV10-1
clone size: .
CDR3 protein: CARTGGNEQFF
CDR3 DNA: TGCGCCAGGACAGGGGGCAATGAGCAGTTCTTC

J gene: TRBJ1-5
D gene: .
V gene: TRBV6-1
clone size: .
CDR3 protein: CASSSRLGDQPQHF
CDR3 DNA: TGTGCCAGCAGCAGTCGCCTGGGAGATCAGCCCCAGCATTTT

J gene: TRBJ2-1
D gene: TRBD2
V gene: TRBV4-2
clone size: once
CDR3 protein: CASSKRLAGDNEQFF
CDR3 DNA: TGTGCCAGCAGCAAACGACTAGCGGGGGACAATGAGCAGTTCTTC

J gene: TRBJ2-7
D gene: .
V gene: TRBV5-1
clone size: .
CDR3 protein: CASSLAGVASSYEQYF
CDR3 DNA: TGCGCCAGCAGCTTGGCAGGGGTTGCTAGCTCCTACGAGCAGTACTTC

J gene: TRBJ1-5
D gene: .
V gene: TRBV6-5
clone size: .
CDR3 protein: CASGRRDINQPQHF
CDR3 DNA: TGTGCCAGCGGTCGTAGGGACATAAATCAGCCCCAGCATTTT

J gene: TRBJ1-5
D gene: .
V gene: TRBV19
clone size: .
CDR3 protein: CASSIGAQPQHF
CDR3 DNA: TGTGCCAGTAGTATAGGGGCTCAGCCCCAGCATTTT

J gene: TRBJ2-7
D gene: .
V gene: TRBV5-1
clone size: .
CDR3 protein: CASSFQGGTYEQYF
CDR3 DNA: TGCGCCAGCAGCTTTCAGGGTGGAACCTACGAGCAGTACTTC

J gene: TRBJ1-3
D gene: .
V gene: TRBV27
clone size: .
CDR3 protein: CASSRDSRWNTIYF
CDR3 DNA: TGTGCCAGCAGCCGAGACAGCCGTTGGAACACCATATATTTT

J gene: TRBJ2-2
D gene: TRBD1
V gene: TRBV25-1
clone size: .
CDR3 protein: CATAGGFTGELFF
CDR3 DNA: TGTGCCACCGCAGGGGGCTTCACCGGGGAGCTGTTTTTT

J gene: TRBJ2-1
D gene: .
V gene: TRBV27
clone size: once
CDR3 protein: CASSSQGLVASYNEQFF
CDR3 DNA: TGTGCCAGCAGTTCACAAGGACTGGTAGCCTCCTACAATGAGCAGTTCTTC

J gene: TRBJ2-2
D gene: TRBD1
V gene: TRBV30
clone size: once
CDR3 protein: CAWSVRTGVTGELFF
CDR3 DNA: TGTGCCTGGAGTGTACGGACAGGGGTGACCGGGGAGCTGTTTTTT

J gene: TRBJ1-1
D gene: .
V gene: TRBV28
clone size: few
CDR3 protein: CASSLQREAFF
CDR3 DNA: TGTGCCAGCAGTTTACAACGGGAAGCTTTCTTT

J gene: TRBJ2-7
D gene: TRBD2
V gene: TRBV19
clone size: .
CDR3 protein: CASSSGSSYEQYF
CDR3 DNA: TGTGCCAGTAGTAGCGGGAGCTCCTACGAGCAGTACTTC

J gene: TRBJ1-5
D gene: TRBD1
V gene: TRBV19
clone size: .
CDR3 protein: CASSGQGGNQPQHF
CDR3 DNA: TGTGCCAGTTCGGGACAGGGAGGCAATCAGCCCCAGCATTTT

J gene: TRBJ2-5
D gene: TRBD2
V gene: TRBV11-2
clone size: .
CDR3 protein: CASSLHPGLAGGPRETQYF
CDR3 DNA: TGTGCCAGCAGCTTACATCCGGGACTAGCGGGAGGGCCGCGAGAGACCCAGTACTTC

J gene: TRBJ1-1
D gene: TRBD1
V gene: TRBV5-1
clone size: .
CDR3 protein: CASSLDGRGASSNTEAFF
CDR3 DNA: TGCGCCAGCAGCTTGGATGGCAGGGGGGCCTCATCGAACACTGAAGCTTTCTTT

J gene: TRBJ2-1
D gene: TRBD2
V gene: TRBV19
clone size: .
CDR3 protein: CASSLRGDNEQFF
CDR3 DNA: TGTGCCAGTAGTCTCCGGGGGGACAATGAGCAGTTCTTC

J gene: TRBJ2-7
D gene: .
V gene: TRBV10-3
clone size: .
CDR3 protein: CAIGQNYEQYF
CDR3 DNA: TGTGCCATCGGGCAGAACTACGAGCAGTACTTC

J gene: TRBJ2-3
D gene: TRBD1
V gene: TRBV11-1
clone size: .
CDR3 protein: CASSYRGRADTQYF
CDR3 DNA: TGTGCCAGCAGCTACAGGGGGCGGGCAGATACGCAGTATTTT

J gene: TRBJ1-1
D gene: .
V gene: TRBV7-9
clone size: .
CDR3 protein: CASSFEGVTLVGPEAFF
CDR3 DNA: TGTGCCAGCAGCTTTGAGGGGGTTACTTTAGTAGGACCTGAAGCTTTCTTT

J gene: TRBJ2-2
D gene: TRBD2
V gene: TRBV5-1
clone size: .
CDR3 protein: CASSAGLAGGELFF
CDR3 DNA: TGCGCCAGCAGCGCGGGACTAGCTGGCGGGGAGCTGTTTTTT

J gene: TRBJ2-7
D gene: TRBD1
V gene: TRBV27
clone size: .
CDR3 protein: CASRTSGTGAYEQYF
CDR3 DNA: TGTGCCAGCAGAACCTCCGGGACAGGGGCCTACGAGCAGTACTTC

J gene: TRBJ2-7
D gene: .
V gene: TRBV27
clone size: .
CDR3 protein: CASSFREFYEQYF
CDR3 DNA: TGTGCCAGCAGTTTCCGCGAGTTCTACGAGCAGTACTTC

J gene: TRBJ1-6
D gene: TRBD1
V gene: TRBV6-5
clone size: .
CDR3 protein: CASSGRQGESPLHF
CDR3 DNA: TGTGCCAGCAGCGGAAGACAGGGAGAGTCACCCCTCCACTTT

J gene: TRBJ2-7
D gene: .
V gene: TRBV11-2
clone size: .
CDR3 protein: CASNGGYEQYF
CDR3 DNA: TGTGCCAGCAACGGAGGGTACGAGCAGTACTTC